The 31 T cell receptor beta chains reported below all come from one sample, sequenced in a study of T cell repertoires in cytomegalovirus infection. TCRdb reprocessed the reads with MiXCR, giving one entry per CDR3 protein. The sample shows roughly 300,000 distinct CDR3 sequences, around 9.5% of them seen only once. Sequencing was carried out using PBMCs. These TCRs come from a human donor in good health (CMV status not recorded). Some clones in this sample may be carry-over from other donors' samples.

This clonotype was observed at least ten times. The J gene is TRBJ2-1, the V gene TRBV7-2; 7 positions agree with TRBD2. With 1 base clipped from V and 4 bases from J, the junction kept 7 bases outside the gene matches. Germline CDR1 reads SGHTA; CDR2 reads FQGNSA. The CDR3 contains 16 residues. The CDR3 DNA reads TGTGCCAGCAGCTTAGTACGCCTAGCGGCATACAATGAGCAGTTCTTC. Translated, it gives CASSLVRLAAYNEQFF.

This clonotype was observed at least ten times. Here the CDR3 DNA reads TGTGCCAGCAGCTTATGGGCGAACACCGGGGAGCTGTTTTTT. Protein: CASSLWANTGELFF. The chain employs TRBV7-2 and TRBJ2-2; D is unclear. Trimming cost V 2 bases and J 0 bases, with 4 bases left between them. This CDR3 is built from 14 residues. Germline CDR1 is SGHTA and CDR2 is FQGNSA.

The J gene is TRBJ2-5, the V gene TRBV9; 7 bases agree with TRBD1. V lost 3 bases and J lost 4; bases outside the gene matches: 3. The CDR3 sequence is 13 residues long. Germline V gene data show CDR1 as SGDLS and CDR2 as YYNGEE. The DNA of the CDR3 is TGTGCCAGCAGCGAGGGGGCGCGAGAGACCCAGTACTTC. It encodes CASSEGARETQYF.

This clonotype was observed many times. The rearrangement joins TRBV25-1 to TRBJ2-1; D unresolved. This CDR3 is 15 amino acids long. V lost 6 bases and J lost 0, with 12 bases in between. Germline-derived CDR1 and CDR2 are MGHDK and SYGVNS. The CDR3 sequence is CASSGVRSSYNEQFF. DNA for the CDR3: TGTGCCAGCAGCGGTGTTCGGAGCTCCTACAATGAGCAGTTCTTC. Full variable domain (remainder filled in from reference TRBV25-1 and TRBJ2-1): EADIYQTPRYLVIGTGKKITLECSQTMGHDKMYWYQQDPGMELHLIHYSYGVNSTEKGDLSSESTVSRIRTEHFPLTLESARPSHTSQYLCASSGVRSSYNEQFFGPGTRLTVL.

This clonotype was counted ten times or more. This chain joins TRBV7-9 and TRBJ2-3, with D perhaps matching TRBD1 or TRBD2 (5 bases each). Trimming took 5 bases from V and 0 from J, leaving 18 bases between them. The CDR3 totals 17 residues. CDR1 and CDR2 (germline): SEHNR, FQNEAQ (reference sequence). CDR3 sequence reads: CASSPTYPGTSTDTQYF. DNA for the CDR3: TGTGCCAGCAGCCCAACATATCCCGGGACCAGCACAGATACGCAGTATTTT.

This clonotype was seen a few times. The chain uses TRBV18 and TRBJ2-1; the match to TRBD2 covers 9 bases. After removal of 3 bases from V and 0 bases from J, the junction contained 15 bases not matched to a gene. The CDR3 runs 20 residues. The germline gives CDR1 KGHSH, CDR2 LQKENI. CDR3 DNA sequence: TGTGCCAGCTCACCCTCGAGCGGGAGGCGGGCGGGGAGCTCCTACAATGAGCAGTTCTTC. Its protein is CASSPSSGRRAGSSYNEQFF.

Only a few counts were recorded for this clonotype. With a much larger clone just one base away, this may be a read error. V and J are TRBV7-8 and TRBJ2-2; D possibly uses TRBD1 or TRBD2 (5 bases each). There are 15 residues in the CDR3. Germline values: CDR1 SGHVS, CDR2 FQNEAQ. The CDR3 sequence: CASSLKQGGTGELLF. The CDR3 coding sequence is TGTGCCAGCAGCTTGAAGCAGGGTGGGACCGGGGAGCTGCTTTTT.

This clonotype was recorded a few times. CDR3 in amino acids: CASSSRRTVTYEQYF. For the CDR3, the DNA is TGTGCCAGCAGTTCTCGCCGGACAGTTACCTACGAGCAGTACTTC. The V and J genes are TRBV6-2 or TRBV6-3 and TRBJ2-7; tentatively, D is TRBD1 (6 bases). The CDR3 has 15 amino acids. V lost 4 bases, J lost 2 bases, and 15 bases lay in between. Germline assignment: CDR1 MNHEY and CDR2 SVGEGT.

There are a few counts of this clonotype. The chain employs TRBV6-6 and TRBJ2-1; TRBD2 aligns across 10 bases. Germline CDR1 is MNHNY and CDR2 is SVGAGI (reference sequence). The CDR3 contains 19 residues. V lost 7 bases, J lost 2 bases, and 17 bases stayed unmatched. CDR3 DNA sequence: TGTGCCAGCAAGGCCCTCGCCGGGACTAGCGTCGCCCCCTACAATGAGCAGTTCTTC. Amino acids: CASKALAGTSVAPYNEQFF.

This clonotype was seen more than once but under ten times. The chain joins TRBV24-1 to TRBJ2-1, with D possibly called TRBD1 or TRBD2 (6 bases each). Germline V gene sequence: CDR1 KGHDR, CDR2 SFDVKD. The CDR3 contains 13 residues. V was pared by 7 bases and J by 8 bases, with 14 bases between. CDR3 in amino acids: CATRPGAMDEQFF. The CDR3 coding sequence is TGTGCCACCAGGCCGGGGGCTATGGATGAGCAGTTCTTC.

This clonotype was observed a handful of times. The rearrangement links TRBV12-3 or TRBV12-4 to TRBJ1-1; the D is unclear. The length of the CDR3 is 15 residues. V lost 6 bases, J lost 0 bases, and 14 bases lay in between. The CDR3 loop is CASRHRDTMNTEAFF. The CDR3 bases are TGTGCCAGCAGACACAGAGATACCATGAACACTGAAGCTTTCTTT.

This clonotype occurred a few times. The J gene is TRBJ2-2, the V gene TRBV7-2; 7 bases fit TRBD1. The CDR3 runs to 18 residues. Germline CDR1 SGHTA, CDR2 FQGNSA. V was pared by 4 bases and J by 6 bases, with 17 bases of the junction left unmatched. For the CDR3, the DNA is TGTGCCAGCAGCTCAGACCCCCCCGGGACAGTACCTCCCGGGGAGCTGTTTTTT. Protein product: CASSSDPPGTVPPGELFF. Full variable domain (outside the CDR3, taken from reference TRBV7-2 and TRBJ2-2): GAGVSQSPSNKVTEKGKDVELRCDPISGHTALYWYRQSLGQGLEFLIYFQGNSAPDKSGLPSDRFSAERTGGSVSTLTIQRTQQEDSAVYLCASSSDPPGTVPPGELFFGEGSRLTVL.

This clonotype was recorded many times. This chain uses TRBV28 with TRBJ1-1; possibly TRBD1 for D (5 bases). Germline assignment: CDR1 MDHEN and CDR2 SYDVKM. Trimming took off 2 bases at V and 0 bases at J, with 7 bases between the two ends. The CDR3 is made up of 14 amino acids. As DNA, the CDR3 is TGTGCCAGCAGTTTACTAGGGGTGAACACTGAAGCTTTCTTT. Its protein is CASSLLGVNTEAFF.

This rearrangement joins TRBV20-1 to TRBJ1-1, with D uncertain. The CDR3 is 12 residues long. Trimming stripped 3 bases from V and 1 base from J, with 6 bases between. Per germline, CDR1 DFQATT and CDR2 SNEGSKA (reference sequence). The CDR3 region is CSASRQNTEAFF. The CDR3, as DNA: TGCAGTGCTAGTAGGCAGAACACTGAAGCTTTCTTT.

This clonotype has just a few counts. V and J are TRBV7-9 and TRBJ2-7; possibly TRBD2 for D (6 bases). The CDR3 is made up of 14 amino acids. Trimming took 0 bases from V and 5 from J, leaving 11 bases between them. Germline CDR1 SEHNR, CDR2 FQNEAQ (reference sequence). In DNA, the CDR3 is TGTGCCAGCAGCTTAGCAGGAGGGAGGCACGAGCAGTACTTC. The encoded protein is CASSLAGGRHEQYF. Supplemented by reference TRBV7-9 and TRBJ2-7, the full variable domain reads DTGVSQNPRHKITKRGQNVTFRCDPISEHNRLYWYRQTLGQGPEFLTYFQNEAQLEKSRLLSDRFSAERPKGSFSTLEIQRTEQGDSAMYLCASSLAGGRHEQYFGPGTRLTVT.

CDR3 residues: CSASPLAGAYNEQFF. CDR3 in DNA: TGCAGTGCTAGCCCTCTCGCGGGCGCCTACAATGAGCAGTTCTTC. V gene TRBV20-1 combines with J gene TRBJ2-1, with D maybe TRBD2 (5 bases). Trimming took 3 bases from V and 2 from J, leaving 14 bases between them. Per germline, CDR1 DFQATT and CDR2 SNEGSKA (reference sequence). The CDR3 has 15 residues.

In this sample, this clonotype turned up a few times. The V call is TRBV5-1, the J call TRBJ2-3, with D tentatively TRBD1 (5 bases). Per the germline V gene, CDR1 is SGHRS and CDR2 is YFSETQ. The CDR3 length is 13 residues. Trimming pared 2 bases from V and 5 bases from J, leaving 9 bases between. The CDR3 coding sequence is TGCGCCAGCAGCTTTCAGGGCATAGATACGCAGTATTTT. Protein sequence: CASSFQGIDTQYF.

This clonotype has a handful of counts. The chain couples TRBV5-5 to TRBJ1-4; 7 nucleotides align to TRBD1. CDR3 length: 15 amino acids. The J segment lost 5 bases and the V segment lost 5 bases, leaving 9 bases of the junction unmatched. Germline V gene sequence: CDR1 SGHKS, CDR2 YYEKEE (reference sequence). The DNA for the CDR3 is TGTGCCAGCAGGGATCCTGACAGGGCGAATGAAAAACTGTTTTTT. Encoded protein: CASRDPDRANEKLFF.

This clonotype occurred a few times. The chain has TRBV15 and TRBJ2-2; D call uncertain. This CDR3 contains 13 residues. The ends were cut back, 2 bases at V and 6 bases at J, with 7 bases in the middle. The V gene's germline CDR1 is LNHNV and CDR2 YYDKDF (reference sequence). The CDR3 DNA is TGTGCCACCAGCAGAAAGTTGTCCGGGGAGCTGTTTTTT. It codes for CATSRKLSGELFF.

The chain links TRBV7-9 to TRBJ1-5; no firm D call. This CDR3 has 13 amino acids. The V end lost 2 bases, the J end lost 9 bases, and 11 bases lay between the germline ends. CDR1 SEHNR and CDR2 FQNEAQ come from the germline V gene (reference sequence). CDR3 region: CASSLISGGPQHF. CDR3 nucleotide sequence: TGTGCCAGCAGCTTAATCTCCGGCGGGCCCCAGCATTTT.

The chain links TRBV7-4 to TRBJ1-2; TRBD1 is a possible D gene (5 bases). This CDR3 comprises 15 residues. Trimming shortened V by 4 bases and J by 6 bases, and 18 bases separated the two germline ends. Germline V gene lookup returns CDR1 SGHVT and CDR2 SQSDAQ. CDR3 DNA: TGTGCCAGCAGCTCCGAAGGGTTAGGGGTCGATGGCTACACCTTC. This gives the protein CASSSEGLGVDGYTF.

This clonotype was detected ten times or more. The V gene is TRBV6-6, the J gene TRBJ2-5, with unresolved D. The CDR3 is 12 residues long. The germline V and J ends were trimmed by 2 bases and 4 bases, with 5 bases remaining between them. Per the germline V gene, CDR1 is MNHNY and CDR2 is SVGAGI (reference sequence). This CDR3 reads CASSYNRETQYF. The DNA of the CDR3 is TGTGCCAGCAGTTACAATCGAGAGACCCAGTACTTC.

This clonotype was seen a handful of times. CDR3 nucleotide sequence: TGTGCCAGCGGAGTAACCGGGACTAGCGGGAACTACGAGCAGTACTTC. Translated, it gives CASGVTGTSGNYEQYF. V usage is TRBV7-2 and J usage is TRBJ2-7, with 13 positions matching TRBD2. This CDR3 comprises 16 residues. The V gene's germline CDR1 is SGHTA and CDR2 FQGNSA. V gave up 8 bases and J gave up 3 bases; unmatched junction bases: 10.

The table lists this clonotype with a count of one. V is TRBV4-3 and J is TRBJ2-3; D is possibly TRBD2 (6 bases). Looked up from germline, CDR1 is LGHNA and CDR2 is YSLEER. The CDR3 consists of 18 residues. Between the trimmed V and J ends, which lost 1 base and 0 bases, there was a span of 17 bases. CDR3 DNA: TGCGCCAGCAGCCAAGCTCCTATTGCGGGGCCCAGCACAGATACGCAGTATTTT. This gives the protein CASSQAPIAGPSTDTQYF.

This clonotype appeared many times. V gene TRBV7-8 combines with J gene TRBJ1-5; TRBD1 aligns across 8 bases. V lost 4 bases to trimming and J lost 3 bases; unmatched junction nucleotides: 5. CDR3 length: 15 residues. CDR1 and CDR2 from the germline V gene are SGHVS and FQNEAQ. CDR3 region: CASSYATGVNQPQHF. The CDR3 DNA reads TGTGCCAGCAGCTACGCGACAGGGGTCAATCAGCCCCAGCATTTT.

This clonotype was detected ten times or more. The chain employs TRBV11-2 and TRBJ1-1, with 7 bases fitting TRBD1. After removal of 1 base from V and 5 bases from J, the junction contained 7 bases not matched to a gene. This CDR3 spans 15 amino acids. Per the germline V gene, CDR1 is SGHAT and CDR2 is FQNNGV. The CDR3 here is CASSLGFAGGTEAFF. In DNA form, the CDR3 reads TGTGCCAGCAGCTTAGGTTTCGCAGGGGGAACTGAAGCTTTCTTT.

This clonotype was observed a handful of times. This chain connects TRBV7-6 to TRBJ1-1; D is possibly TRBD1 (6 bases). Trimming took 1 base from V and 5 from J, leaving 14 bases between them. CDR1 and CDR2 from the germline V gene are SGHVS and FNYEAQ. CDR3 length: 15 residues. This CDR3 reads CASSLGNRVKTEAFF. CDR3 in DNA: TGTGCCAGCAGCTTAGGAAACAGGGTAAAAACTGAAGCTTTCTTT.

The chain has TRBV11-2 and TRBJ2-7, with 7 bases aligning to TRBD1. The germline gives CDR1 SGHAT, CDR2 FQNNGV. The CDR3 has 15 residues. V was pared by 5 bases and J by 5 bases, with 12 bases of the junction left unmatched. The CDR3 DNA follows: TGTGCCAGCAGCCCCTTTAGGACAGGTACCCACGAGCAGTACTTC. Protein: CASSPFRTGTHEQYF. Complete variable domain (other parts from reference TRBV11-2 and TRBJ2-7): EAGVAQSPRYKIIEKRQSVAFWCNPISGHATLYWYQQILGQGPKLLIQFQNNGVVDDSQLPKDRFSAERLKGVDSTLKIQPAKLEDSAVYLCASSPFRTGTHEQYFGPGTRLTVT.

The chain employs TRBV7-2 and TRBJ1-1, with unresolved D. The CDR3 is 16 residues long. The germline V gene encodes CDR1 SGHTA and CDR2 FQGNSA. Trimming pared 3 bases from V and 4 bases from J, leaving 18 bases between. CDR3 sequence: CASSLIPRGSGTEAFF. The CDR3 bases are TGTGCCAGCAGCTTGATCCCGAGAGGGAGTGGCACTGAAGCTTTCTTT.

This clonotype was observed many times. The J gene is TRBJ2-2, the V gene TRBV11-1; no clear D. CDR3 length: 13 residues. Germline assignment: CDR1 SGHAT and CDR2 FQDESV (reference sequence). Trimming pared 2 bases from V and 6 bases from J, leaving 7 bases between. The CDR3 loop reads CASSLRIAGELFF. Here the CDR3 DNA reads TGTGCCAGCAGCTTAAGGATCGCCGGGGAGCTGTTTTTT.

This clonotype was counted ten times or more. This rearrangement joins TRBV15 to TRBJ1-1, with D maybe TRBD1 (6 bases). CDR3 length: 15 amino acids. V lost 3 bases, J lost 0 bases, and 11 bases lay in between. Germline values: CDR1 LNHNV, CDR2 YYDKDF (reference sequence). In DNA, the CDR3 is TGTGCCACCAGCAGGGACAGCCACATGAACACTGAAGCTTTCTTT. This translates into CATSRDSHMNTEAFF.